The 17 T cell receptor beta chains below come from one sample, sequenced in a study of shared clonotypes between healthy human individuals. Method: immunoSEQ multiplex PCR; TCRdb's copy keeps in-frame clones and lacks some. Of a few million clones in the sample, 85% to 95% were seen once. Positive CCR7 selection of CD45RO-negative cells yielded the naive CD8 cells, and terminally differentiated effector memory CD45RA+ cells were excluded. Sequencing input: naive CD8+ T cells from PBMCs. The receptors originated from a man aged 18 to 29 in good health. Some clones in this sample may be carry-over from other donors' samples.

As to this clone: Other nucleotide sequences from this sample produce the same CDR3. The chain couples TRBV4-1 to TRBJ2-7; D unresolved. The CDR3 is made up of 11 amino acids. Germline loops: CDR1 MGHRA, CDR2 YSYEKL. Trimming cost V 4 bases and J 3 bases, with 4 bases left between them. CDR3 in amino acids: CASSPGYEQYF. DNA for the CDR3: TGCGCCAGCAGCCCCGGCTACGAGCAGTACTTC.

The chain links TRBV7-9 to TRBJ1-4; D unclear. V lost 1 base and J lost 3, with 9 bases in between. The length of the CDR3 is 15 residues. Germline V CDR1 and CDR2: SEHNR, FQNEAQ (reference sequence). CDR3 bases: TGTGCCAGCAGCTTAGGGTCCATGGCTAATGAAAAACTGTTTTTT. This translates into CASSLGSMANEKLFF.

CDR3 DNA: TGTGCCAGCAGTGAACAGCCATTCTACGAGCAGTACTTC. It encodes CASSEQPFYEQYF. The gene calls are TRBV6-4 and TRBJ2-7; D not certain. V lost 3 bases and J lost 3, with 9 bases in between. CDR1 is MRHNA and CDR2 is SNTAGT in the germline V gene. The CDR3 is made up of 13 amino acids.

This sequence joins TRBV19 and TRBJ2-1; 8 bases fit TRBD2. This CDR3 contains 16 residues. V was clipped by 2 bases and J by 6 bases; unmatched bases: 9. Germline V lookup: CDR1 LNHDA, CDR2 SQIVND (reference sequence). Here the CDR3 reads CASSILPGGPGNEQFF. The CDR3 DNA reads TGTGCCAGTAGTATACTCCCGGGAGGGCCGGGCAATGAGCAGTTCTTC.

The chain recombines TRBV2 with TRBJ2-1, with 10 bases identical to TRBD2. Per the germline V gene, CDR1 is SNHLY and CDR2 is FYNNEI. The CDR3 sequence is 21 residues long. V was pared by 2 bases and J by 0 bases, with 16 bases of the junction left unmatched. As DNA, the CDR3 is TGTGCCAGCAGTGAATTCTTTACTAGCGGGACGACAAAAAGCTCCTACAATGAGCAGTTCTTC. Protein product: CASSEFFTSGTTKSSYNEQFF.

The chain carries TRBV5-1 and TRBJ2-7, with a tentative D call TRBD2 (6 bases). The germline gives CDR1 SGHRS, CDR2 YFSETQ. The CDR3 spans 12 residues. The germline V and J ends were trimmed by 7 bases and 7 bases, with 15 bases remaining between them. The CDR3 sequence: CASRAGSREQYF. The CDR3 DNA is TGCGCCAGCCGTGCGGGATCTCGTGAGCAGTACTTC.

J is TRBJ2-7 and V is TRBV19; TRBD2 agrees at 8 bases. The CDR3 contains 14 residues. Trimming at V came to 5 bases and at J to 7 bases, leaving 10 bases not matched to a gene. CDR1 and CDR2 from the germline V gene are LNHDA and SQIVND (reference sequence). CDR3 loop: CASSLTSESGEQYF. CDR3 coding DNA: TGTGCCAGTAGTCTGACTAGCGAGAGCGGTGAGCAGTACTTC.

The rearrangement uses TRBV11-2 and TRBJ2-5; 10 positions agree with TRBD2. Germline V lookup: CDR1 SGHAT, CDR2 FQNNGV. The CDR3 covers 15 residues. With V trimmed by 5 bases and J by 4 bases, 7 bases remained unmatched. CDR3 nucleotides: TGTGCCAGCAGCCTAGCGGGAGCCGGTGGAGAGACCCAGTACTTC. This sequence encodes CASSLAGAGGETQYF.

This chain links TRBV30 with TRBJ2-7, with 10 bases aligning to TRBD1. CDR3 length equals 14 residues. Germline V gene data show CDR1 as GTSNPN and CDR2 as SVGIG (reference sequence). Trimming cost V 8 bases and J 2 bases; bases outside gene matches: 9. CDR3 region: CARPGTGETYEQYF. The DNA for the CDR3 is TGTGCCCGACCAGGGACAGGGGAAACCTACGAGCAGTACTTC.

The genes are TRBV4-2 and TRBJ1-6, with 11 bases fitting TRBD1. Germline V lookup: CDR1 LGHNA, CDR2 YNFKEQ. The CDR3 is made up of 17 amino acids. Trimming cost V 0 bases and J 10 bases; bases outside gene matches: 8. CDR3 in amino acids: CASSQDLTGTGGSPLHF. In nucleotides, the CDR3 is TGTGCCAGCAGCCAAGATCTAACCGGGACAGGGGGATCACCCCTCCACTTT.

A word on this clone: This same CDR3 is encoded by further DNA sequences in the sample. This chain's CDR3 is CASSLGGSSYEQYF. For the CDR3, the DNA is TGTGCCAGCAGCCTCGGGGGGAGCTCCTACGAGCAGTACTTC. The chain uses TRBV9 and TRBJ2-7; 7 nucleotides agree with TRBD2. The germline CDR1 and CDR2 sequences are SGDLS and YYNGEE. This CDR3 has 14 residues. Trimming at V came to 4 bases and at J to 0 bases, leaving 4 bases not matched to a gene.

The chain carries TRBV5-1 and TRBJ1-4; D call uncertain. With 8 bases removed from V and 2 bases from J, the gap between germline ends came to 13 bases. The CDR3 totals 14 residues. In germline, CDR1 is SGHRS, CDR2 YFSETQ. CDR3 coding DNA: TGCGCCAGTTCCAGACTGTCCACTAATGAAAAACTGTTTTTT. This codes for CASSRLSTNEKLFF.

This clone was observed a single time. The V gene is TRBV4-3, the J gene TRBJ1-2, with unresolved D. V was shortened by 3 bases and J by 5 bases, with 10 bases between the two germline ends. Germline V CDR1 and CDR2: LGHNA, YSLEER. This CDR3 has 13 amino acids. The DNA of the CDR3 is TGCGCCAGCAGCCAGGACGGGTTTTATGGCTACACCTTC. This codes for CASSQDGFYGYTF.

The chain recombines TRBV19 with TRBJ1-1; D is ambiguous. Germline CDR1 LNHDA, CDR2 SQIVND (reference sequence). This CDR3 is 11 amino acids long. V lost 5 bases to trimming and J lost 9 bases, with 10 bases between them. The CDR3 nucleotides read TGTGCCAGTAGTCGAGGGCAGAAAGCTTTCTTT. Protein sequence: CASSRGQKAFF.

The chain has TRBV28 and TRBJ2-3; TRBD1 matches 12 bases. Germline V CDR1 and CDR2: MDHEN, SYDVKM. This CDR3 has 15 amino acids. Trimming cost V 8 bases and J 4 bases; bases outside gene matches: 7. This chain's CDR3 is CASGDRGPGADTQYF. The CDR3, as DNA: TGTGCCAGCGGGGACAGGGGGCCTGGGGCAGATACGCAGTATTTT.

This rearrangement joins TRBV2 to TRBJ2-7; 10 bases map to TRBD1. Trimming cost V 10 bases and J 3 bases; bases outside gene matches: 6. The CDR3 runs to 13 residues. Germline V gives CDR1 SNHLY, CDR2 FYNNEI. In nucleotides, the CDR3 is TGTGCCACTCAATGGGACAGGGGCTACGAGCAGTACTTC. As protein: CATQWDRGYEQYF. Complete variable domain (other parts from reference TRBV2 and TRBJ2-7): EPEVTQTPSHQVTQMGQEVILRCVPISNHLYFYWYRQILGQKVEFLVSFYNNEISEKSEIFDDQFSVERPDGSNFTLKIRSTKLEDSAMYFCATQWDRGYEQYFGPGTRLTVT.

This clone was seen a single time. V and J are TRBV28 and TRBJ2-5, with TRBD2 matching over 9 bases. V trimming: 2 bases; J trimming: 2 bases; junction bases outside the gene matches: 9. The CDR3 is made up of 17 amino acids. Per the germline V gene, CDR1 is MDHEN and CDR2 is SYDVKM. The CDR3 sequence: CASSLIAGGEGQETQYF. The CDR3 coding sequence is TGTGCCAGCAGTTTAATCGCGGGAGGGGAGGGACAAGAGACCCAGTACTTC. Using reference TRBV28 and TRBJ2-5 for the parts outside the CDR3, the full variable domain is DVKVTQSSRYLVKRTGEKVFLECVQDMDHENMFWYRQDPGLGLRLIYFSYDVKMKEKGDIPEGYSVSREKKERFSLILESASTNQTSMYLCASSLIAGGEGQETQYFGPGTRLLVL.